What follows are 8 T cell receptor beta chains derived from one specimen sequenced in a study of T cells after yellow fever vaccination. TCRdb recomputed calls from the 5' RACE reads with MiXCR, one row per CDR3 protein. There are approximately 93,000 distinct CDR3 sequences in the sample; 4.5% to 6% occur only once, and about two fifths lies in the top ten. The sequencing here drew on CD8+ T cells sorted from PBMCs, taken 10 days after the yellow fever booster vaccination. The receptors were sampled from a man between 18 and 35 years old who received the YFV17D yellow fever vaccine.

In its sample, this clonotype was seen a few times. The chain employs TRBV7-3 and TRBJ2-2; D is ambiguous. Trimming pared 2 bases from V and 6 bases from J, leaving 7 bases between. The germline V gene has CDR1 SGHTA and CDR2 FQGTGA. The CDR3 is made up of 13 amino acids. CDR3 sequence (DNA): TGTGCCAGCAGCTTATCTATCCCCGGGGAGCTGTTTTTT. Translated: CASSLSIPGELFF. Using reference TRBV7-3 and TRBJ2-2 for the parts outside the CDR3, the full variable domain is GAGVSQTPSNKVTEKGKYVELRCDPISGHTALYWYRQSLGQGPEFLIYFQGTGAADDSGLPNDRFFAVRPEGSVSTLKIQRTERGDSAVYLCASSLSIPGELFFGEGSRLTVL.

This clonotype showed up just a few times. The V and J genes are TRBV12-3 or TRBV12-4 and TRBJ1-6; D not resolved. The V end lost 6 bases, the J end lost 9 bases, and 9 bases lay between the germline ends. The CDR3 has 12 amino acids. For the CDR3, the DNA is TGTGCCAGCAGAGACTTGGCTTCACCCCTCCACTTT. As protein: CASRDLASPLHF.

The rearrangement joins TRBV12-3 or TRBV12-4 to TRBJ2-7, with TRBD2 matching over 11 bases. Trimming cost V 3 bases and J 1 base; bases outside gene matches: 11. The CDR3 consists of 18 residues. The CDR3 sequence: CASSFGLAGGSTSYEQYF. In nucleotides, the CDR3 is TGTGCCAGCAGTTTTGGGCTAGCGGGGGGATCAACTTCCTACGAGCAGTACTTC.

The V gene is TRBV9, the J gene TRBJ2-3; D call uncertain. The V and J ends lost 3 bases and 2 bases respectively, with 7 bases between them. The CDR3 totals 13 residues. Germline V lookup: CDR1 SGDLS, CDR2 YYNGEE. The CDR3 DNA follows: TGTGCCAGCAGCGGGGCGCACACAGATACGCAGTATTTT. Protein sequence: CASSGAHTDTQYF. The full variable domain, rest sourced from reference TRBV9 and TRBJ2-3, is DSGVTQTPKHLITATGQRVTLRCSPRSGDLSVYWYQQSLDQGLQFLIQYYNGEERAKGNILERFSAQQFPDLHSELNLSSLELGDSALYFCASSGAHTDTQYFGPGTRLTVL.

The chain employs TRBV9 and TRBJ1-3; no firm D call. The CDR3 extends over 17 amino acids. Germline CDR1 SGDLS, CDR2 YYNGEE. Trimming took 1 base from V and 2 from J, leaving 16 bases between them. CDR3 DNA sequence: TGTGCCAGCAGCGTAACCCCCCTTCGAGGGACTGGAAACACCATATATTTT. It codes for CASSVTPLRGTGNTIYF. The full variable domain, completed using reference TRBV9 and TRBJ1-3, is DSGVTQTPKHLITATGQRVTLRCSPRSGDLSVYWYQQSLDQGLQFLIQYYNGEERAKGNILERFSAQQFPDLHSELNLSSLELGDSALYFCASSVTPLRGTGNTIYFGEGSWLTVV.

CDR3 in amino acids: CASSSEEGSTDTQYF. Here the CDR3 DNA reads TGTGCCAGCAGCTCCGAAGAGGGGTCCACAGATACGCAGTATTTT. V usage is TRBV5-6 and J usage is TRBJ2-3; D tentatively fits TRBD1 or TRBD2 (5 bases each). From germline, CDR1 is SGHDT and CDR2 YYEEEE. The CDR3 runs to 15 residues. With 3 bases removed from V and 2 bases from J, the gap between germline ends came to 13 bases.

This clonotype was observed a handful of times. The V gene is TRBV7-9, the J gene TRBJ2-1; unclear D gene. Germline V CDR1 and CDR2: SEHNR, FQNEAQ (reference sequence). Trimming removed 1 base from V and 0 bases from J, with 10 bases in between. The CDR3 has 16 residues. CDR3 region: CASSLESYSSYNEQFF. The CDR3 DNA reads as TGTGCCAGCAGCTTAGAGTCGTATAGCTCCTACAATGAGCAGTTCTTC.

The rearrangement uses TRBV19 and TRBJ2-3, with TRBD1 matching over 8 bases. The germline V gene encodes CDR1 LNHDA and CDR2 SQIVND (reference sequence). The junction had 7 bases not matched to a gene; V was cut back by 5 bases and J by 0 bases. The CDR3 sequence is 16 residues long. In DNA, the CDR3 is TGTGCCAGTAGTCCCGGACAGGGTCCAAGCACAGATACGCAGTATTTT. Translating gives CASSPGQGPSTDTQYF.